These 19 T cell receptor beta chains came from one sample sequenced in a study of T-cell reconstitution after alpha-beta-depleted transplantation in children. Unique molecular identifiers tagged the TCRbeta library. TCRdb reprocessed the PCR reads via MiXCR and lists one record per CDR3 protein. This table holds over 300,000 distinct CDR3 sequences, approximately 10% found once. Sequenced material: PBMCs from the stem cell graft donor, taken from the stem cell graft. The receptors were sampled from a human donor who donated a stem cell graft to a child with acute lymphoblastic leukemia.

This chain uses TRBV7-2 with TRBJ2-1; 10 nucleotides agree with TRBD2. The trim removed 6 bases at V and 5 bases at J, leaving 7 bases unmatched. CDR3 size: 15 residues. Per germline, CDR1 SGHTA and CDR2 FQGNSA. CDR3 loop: CASSQAGGTNNEQFF. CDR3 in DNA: TGTGCCAGCAGTCAAGCGGGAGGGACAAACAATGAGCAGTTCTTC.

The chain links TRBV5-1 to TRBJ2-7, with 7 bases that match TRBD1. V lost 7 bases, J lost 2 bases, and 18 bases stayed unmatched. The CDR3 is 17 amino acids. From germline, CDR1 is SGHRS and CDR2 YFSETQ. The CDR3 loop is CASGTNIRQGLAYEQYF. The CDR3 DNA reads TGCGCCAGCGGAACGAATATTAGACAGGGCCTAGCCTACGAGCAGTACTTC.

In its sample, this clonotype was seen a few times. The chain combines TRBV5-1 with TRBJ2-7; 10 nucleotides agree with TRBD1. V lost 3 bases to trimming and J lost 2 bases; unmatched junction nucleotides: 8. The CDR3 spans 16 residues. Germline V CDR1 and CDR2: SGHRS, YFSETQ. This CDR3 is CASSSLSGTGAYEQYF. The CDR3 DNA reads TGCGCCAGCAGCTCACTCTCCGGGACAGGGGCCTACGAGCAGTACTTC.

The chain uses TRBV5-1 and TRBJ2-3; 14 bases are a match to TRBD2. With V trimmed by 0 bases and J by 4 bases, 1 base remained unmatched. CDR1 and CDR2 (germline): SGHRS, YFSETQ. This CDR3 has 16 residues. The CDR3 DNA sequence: TGCGCCAGCAGCTTGGCGGGACTAGCGGGAGCAGATACGCAGTATTTT. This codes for CASSLAGLAGADTQYF. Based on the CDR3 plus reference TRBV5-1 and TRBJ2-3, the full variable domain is KAGVTQTPRYLIKTRGQQVTLSCSPISGHRSVSWYQQTPGQGLQFLFEYFSETQRNKGNFPGRFSGRQFSNSRSEMNVSTLELGDSALYLCASSLAGLAGADTQYFGPGTRLTVL.

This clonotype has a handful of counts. The CDR3 region is CASSGDGAGANVLTF. CDR3 bases: TGTGCCAGCAGCGGGGATGGGGCTGGGGCCAACGTCCTGACTTTC. The chain combines TRBV2 with TRBJ2-6; D is perhaps TRBD2 (5 bases). Germline CDR1 and CDR2: SNHLY and FYNNEI. Trimming removed 6 bases from V and 2 bases from J, with 11 bases in between. The CDR3 totals 15 residues.

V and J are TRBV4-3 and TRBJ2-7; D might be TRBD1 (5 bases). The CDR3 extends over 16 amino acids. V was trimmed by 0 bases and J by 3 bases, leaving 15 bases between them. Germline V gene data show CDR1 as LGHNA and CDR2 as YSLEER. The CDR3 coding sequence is TGCGCCAGCAGCCAAGATCTGGGGCAGGGCGACTACGAGCAGTACTTC. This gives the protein CASSQDLGQGDYEQYF.

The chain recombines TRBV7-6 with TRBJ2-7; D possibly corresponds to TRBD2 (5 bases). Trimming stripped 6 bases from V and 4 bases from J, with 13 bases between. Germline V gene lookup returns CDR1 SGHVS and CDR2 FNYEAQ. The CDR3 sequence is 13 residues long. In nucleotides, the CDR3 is TGTGCCAGCAGGTCGGGCGAGGGATACGAGCAGTACTTC. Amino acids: CASRSGEGYEQYF. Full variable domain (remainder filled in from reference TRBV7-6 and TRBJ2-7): GAGVSQSPRYKVTKRGQDVALRCDPISGHVSLYWYRQALGQGPEFLTYFNYEAQQDKSGLPNDRFSAERPEGSISTLTIQRTEQRDSAMYRCASRSGEGYEQYFGPGTRLTVT.

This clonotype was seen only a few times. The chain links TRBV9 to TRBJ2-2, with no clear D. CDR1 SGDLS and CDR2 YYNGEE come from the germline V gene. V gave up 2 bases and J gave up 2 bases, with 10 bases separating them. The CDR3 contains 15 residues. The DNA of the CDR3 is TGTGCCAGCAGCGTCCGTACCACAAACACCGGGGAGCTGTTTTTT. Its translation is CASSVRTTNTGELFF.

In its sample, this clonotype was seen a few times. The CDR3 DNA sequence: TGTGCCAGCAGTTTTCTCAGGGCCTCCCCCGAGCAGTACTTC. Its translation: CASSFLRASPEQYF. The rearrangement uses TRBV28 and TRBJ2-7; the D gene is possibly TRBD1 (5 bases). Germline V CDR1 and CDR2: MDHEN, SYDVKM. V lost 3 bases and J lost 6, with 15 bases in between. This CDR3 is built from 14 residues.

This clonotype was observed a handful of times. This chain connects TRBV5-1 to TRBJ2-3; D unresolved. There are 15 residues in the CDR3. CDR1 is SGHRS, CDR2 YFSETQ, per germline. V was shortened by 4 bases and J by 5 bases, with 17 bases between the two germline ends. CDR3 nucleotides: TGCGCCAGCAGCCCTGGTCACGGTGGAGAAGATACGCAGTATTTT. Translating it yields CASSPGHGGEDTQYF.

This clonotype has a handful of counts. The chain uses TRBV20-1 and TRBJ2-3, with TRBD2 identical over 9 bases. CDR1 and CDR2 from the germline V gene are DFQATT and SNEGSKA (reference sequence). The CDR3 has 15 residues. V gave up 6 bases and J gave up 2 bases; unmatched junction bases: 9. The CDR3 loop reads CSATPRTSVTDTQYF. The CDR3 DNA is TGCAGTGCCACCCCCCGGACTAGCGTCACAGATACGCAGTATTTT.

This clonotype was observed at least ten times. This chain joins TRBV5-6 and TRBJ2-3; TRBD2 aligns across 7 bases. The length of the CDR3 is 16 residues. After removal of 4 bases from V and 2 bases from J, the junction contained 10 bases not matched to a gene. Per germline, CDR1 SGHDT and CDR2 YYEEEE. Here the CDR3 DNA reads TGTGCCAGCAGCACGTTCGCGGGGGTCTACACAGATACGCAGTATTTT. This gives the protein CASSTFAGVYTDTQYF.

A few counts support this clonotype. The CDR3 is CASSPRSDSYNEQFF. The CDR3 region has the DNA TGCGCCAGCAGCCCCCGGAGCGACTCCTACAATGAGCAGTTCTTC. The chain employs TRBV4-1 and TRBJ2-1; no reliable D call. The germline V gene encodes CDR1 MGHRA and CDR2 YSYEKL. This CDR3 is 15 amino acids long. The germline V and J ends were trimmed by 4 bases and 0 bases, with 10 bases remaining between them.

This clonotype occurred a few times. The CDR3 sequence is CASSREVEGKTQYF. The CDR3 DNA reads as TGTGCCAGCAGCAGAGAGGTGGAGGGGAAGACCCAGTACTTC. The V and J genes are TRBV27 and TRBJ2-5; tentatively, D is TRBD2 (6 bases). Germline CDR1 is MNHEY and CDR2 is SMNVEV (reference sequence). V was pared by 6 bases and J by 6 bases, with 17 bases between. This CDR3 spans 14 amino acids.

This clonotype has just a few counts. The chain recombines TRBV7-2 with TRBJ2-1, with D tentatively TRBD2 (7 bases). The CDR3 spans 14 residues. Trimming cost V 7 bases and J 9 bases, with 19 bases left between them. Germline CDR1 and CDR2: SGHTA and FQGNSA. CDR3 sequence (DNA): TGTGCCAGCACCGAGCGGGGCAGGGGCGGTGAGCAGTTCTTC. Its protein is CASTERGRGGEQFF.

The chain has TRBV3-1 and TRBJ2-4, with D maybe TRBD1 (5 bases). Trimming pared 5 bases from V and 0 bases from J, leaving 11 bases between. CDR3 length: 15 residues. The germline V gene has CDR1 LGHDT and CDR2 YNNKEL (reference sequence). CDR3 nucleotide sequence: TGTGCCAGCAGCTCTAGGACACTAGCCAAAAACATTCAGTACTTC. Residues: CASSSRTLAKNIQYF.

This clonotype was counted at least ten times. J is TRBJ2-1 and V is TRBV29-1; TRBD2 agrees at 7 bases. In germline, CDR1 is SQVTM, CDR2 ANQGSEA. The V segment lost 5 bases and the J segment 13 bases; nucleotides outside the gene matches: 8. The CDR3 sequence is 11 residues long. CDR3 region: CSVRGDPSQFF. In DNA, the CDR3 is TGCAGCGTTCGGGGGGACCCCTCCCAGTTCTTC.

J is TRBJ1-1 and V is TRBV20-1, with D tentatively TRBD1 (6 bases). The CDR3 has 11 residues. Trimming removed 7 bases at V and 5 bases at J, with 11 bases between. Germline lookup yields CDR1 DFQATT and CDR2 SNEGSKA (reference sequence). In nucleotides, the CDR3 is TGCAGTGTCCAGGGGTGGACTGAAGCTTTCTTT. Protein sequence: CSVQGWTEAFF.

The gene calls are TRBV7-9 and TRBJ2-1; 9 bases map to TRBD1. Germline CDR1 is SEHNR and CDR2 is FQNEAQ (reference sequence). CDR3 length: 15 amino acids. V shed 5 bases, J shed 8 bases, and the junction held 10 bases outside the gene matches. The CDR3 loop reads CASSNRDRVKDEQFF. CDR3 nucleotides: TGTGCCAGCAGCAACCGGGACAGGGTGAAAGATGAGCAGTTCTTC.